These 30 T cell receptor beta chains originate from one sample sequenced in a study of shared clonotypes between healthy human individuals. Libraries were prepared by immunoSEQ multiplex PCR; TCRdb keeps only in-frame clonotypes and omits some of them. The repertoire includes a few million clones, approximately 93% of them detected once, and about 0.41% sits in the top ten. The material sequenced was naive CD4+ T cells from PBMCs. Subset described: CD45RA+ positively selected. The receptor source for this set is a young man in good health. Some clones in this sample may be carry-over from other donors' samples.

The CDR3 DNA reads TGTGCCAGCAGCCAGCTTGGGGGGGCTGGTGAGCAGTTCTTC. Its protein is CASSQLGGAGEQFF. This rearrangement joins TRBV7-7 to TRBJ2-1, with D possibly TRBD2 on 7 matching bases. V lost 5 bases and J lost 9, with 17 bases in between. This CDR3 region has 14 residues. Germline CDR1 and CDR2: SSHAT and FNYEAQ (reference sequence).

The chain uses TRBV4-1 and TRBJ2-2, with D hard to call. The CDR3 runs 17 residues. CDR1 MGHRA and CDR2 YSYEKL come from the germline V gene. Between the trimmed V and J ends, which lost 1 base and 6 bases, there was a span of 18 bases. The CDR3 DNA reads as TGCGCCAGCAGCCAAGGGTTCGCGTATCGCGCCGCCGGGGAGCTGTTTTTT. This gives the protein CASSQGFAYRAAGELFF.

Note on this clone: This same CDR3 is encoded by further DNA sequences in the sample. The genes are TRBV2 and TRBJ2-1, with 12 bases matching TRBD2. Trimming cost V 6 bases and J 4 bases; bases outside gene matches: 4. The CDR3 extends over 15 amino acids. Germline assignment: CDR1 SNHLY and CDR2 FYNNEI. In DNA, the CDR3 is TGTGCCAGCAGAGGACTAGCGGGGTCTTACAATGAGCAGTTCTTC. Translating gives CASRGLAGSYNEQFF.

The chain has TRBV30 and TRBJ1-4; D is uncertain. The germline V gene has CDR1 GTSNPN and CDR2 SVGIG (reference sequence). Trimming removed 4 bases at V and 0 bases at J, with 12 bases between. The CDR3 covers 15 residues. The CDR3 is CAWNLIWSTNEKLFF. In DNA form, the CDR3 reads TGTGCCTGGAACCTCATTTGGTCAACTAATGAAAAACTGTTTTTT.

The chain has TRBV28 and TRBJ1-2; D ambiguous. The germline V and J ends were trimmed by 6 bases and 4 bases, with 15 bases remaining between them. CDR1 is MDHEN and CDR2 is SYDVKM in the germline V gene. The CDR3 length is 14 residues. The CDR3 reads CASSPMAGSYGYTF. CDR3 DNA: TGTGCCAGCAGCCCGATGGCAGGTTCCTATGGCTACACCTTC.

This clone was detected only a few times. The chain carries TRBV18 and TRBJ1-1; D remains ambiguous. Germline V CDR1 and CDR2: KGHSH, LQKENI. V was shortened by 2 bases and J by 5 bases, with 9 bases between the two germline ends. The CDR3 covers 13 residues. The CDR3 DNA is TGTGCCAGCTCACCAGTCACTCGAACTGAAGCTTTCTTT. Its translation is CASSPVTRTEAFF. Combining the CDR3 with reference TRBV18 and TRBJ1-1 gives the whole variable domain NAGVMQNPRHLVRRRGQEARLRCSPMKGHSHVYWYRQLPEEGLKFMVYLQKENIIDESGMPKERFSAEFPKEGPSILRIQQVVRGDSAAYFCASSPVTRTEAFFGQGTRLTVV.

V gene TRBV7-9 combines with J gene TRBJ2-7; 7 positions match TRBD1. CDR3 length: 15 amino acids. V was clipped by 4 bases and J by 3 bases; unmatched bases: 9. Germline V gives CDR1 SEHNR, CDR2 FQNEAQ (reference sequence). The CDR3 sequence: CASSYRDSSVYEQYF. CDR3 bases: TGTGCCAGCAGCTACCGGGACAGTTCTGTCTACGAGCAGTACTTC. Drawing the rest from reference TRBV7-9 and TRBJ2-7, the complete variable domain is DTGVSQNPRHKITKRGQNVTFRCDPISEHNRLYWYRQTLGQGPEFLTYFQNEAQLEKSRLLSDRFSAERPKGSFSTLEIQRTEQGDSAMYLCASSYRDSSVYEQYFGPGTRLTVT.

The rearrangement uses TRBV2 and TRBJ1-1, with a weak D call TRBD1 (6 bases). Germline loops: CDR1 SNHLY, CDR2 FYNNEI. The CDR3 is 13 amino acids. The V gene lost 10 bases and the J gene lost 1 base, with 13 bases spanning the gap. The CDR3 sequence: CATRQASNTEAFF. The CDR3 DNA sequence: TGTGCCACCCGACAGGCATCGAACACTGAAGCTTTCTTT. The complete variable domain, with remaining parts taken from reference TRBV2 and TRBJ1-1, reads EPEVTQTPSHQVTQMGQEVILRCVPISNHLYFYWYRQILGQKVEFLVSFYNNEISEKSEIFDDQFSVERPDGSNFTLKIRSTKLEDSAMYFCATRQASNTEAFFGQGTRLTVV.

The rearrangement joins TRBV2 to TRBJ1-5; no reliable D call. Germline CDR1 and CDR2: SNHLY and FYNNEI. The CDR3 contains 13 residues. V gave up 8 bases and J gave up 3 bases, with 11 bases separating them. The CDR3 reads CASSGANNQPQHF. The CDR3 DNA reads as TGTGCCAGCTCCGGCGCGAACAATCAGCCCCAGCATTTT.

The rearrangement links TRBV11-1 to TRBJ2-1, with TRBD2 matching over 9 bases. Losses at the gene ends were 5 bases for V and 0 bases for J; bases not matched to a gene: 8. The CDR3 is made up of 17 amino acids. Looked up from germline, CDR1 is SGHAT and CDR2 is FQDESV (reference sequence). CDR3 sequence (DNA): TGTGCCAGCAGCATCATGAGACTAGCGGCCTCCTACAATGAGCAGTTCTTC. This translates into CASSIMRLAASYNEQFF.

The DNA of the CDR3 is TGTGCCAGCAGCTCCAATACGGGTGATACGCAGTATTTT. Translated, it gives CASSSNTGDTQYF. This sequence joins TRBV7-8 and TRBJ2-3; no clear D gene. The CDR3 length is 13 residues. Germline lookup yields CDR1 SGHVS and CDR2 FQNEAQ. Trimming stripped 4 bases from V and 6 bases from J, with 11 bases between.

Note on this clone: The junction departs from germline at one end; a sequencing error may be responsible. The V call is TRBV28, the J call TRBJ2-1; 14 bases are shared with TRBD2. Germline V gene lookup returns CDR1 MDHEN and CDR2 SYDVKM. This CDR3 has 14 residues. The CDR3 region is CASSSGTSGSEKFF. The DNA of the CDR3 is TGTGCCAGCAGTTCCGGGACTAGCGGGAGTGAGAAGTTCTTC.

This chain uses TRBV6-4 with TRBJ2-1; D may be TRBD2 (6 bases). CDR3 size: 14 residues. V lost 8 bases and J 4 bases, leaving 15 bases between the germline ends. CDR1 MRHNA and CDR2 SNTAGT come from the germline V gene. CDR3 protein: CASATTGLYNEQFF. In nucleotides, the CDR3 is TGTGCCAGCGCTACGACGGGACTTTACAATGAGCAGTTCTTC.

The chain is built from TRBV4-1 and TRBJ1-5; TRBD1 is a possible D gene (6 bases). CDR1 is MGHRA, CDR2 YSYEKL, per germline. The CDR3 runs to 17 residues. Trimming pared 4 bases from V and 2 bases from J, leaving 18 bases between. The CDR3 region is CASSLTRGGGGNQPQHF. DNA for the CDR3: TGCGCCAGCAGCCTAACCAGGGGCGGAGGGGGCAATCAGCCCCAGCATTTT.

This clone has only one observation. J is TRBJ2-3 and V is TRBV30; 7 nucleotides line up with TRBD2. V lost 0 bases and J lost 0; bases outside the gene matches: 6. This CDR3 spans 16 amino acids. Germline V gene lookup returns CDR1 GTSNPN and CDR2 SVGIG (reference sequence). The CDR3 loop reads CAWSVRLADSTDTQYF. The DNA of the CDR3 is TGTGCCTGGAGTGTACGGCTAGCGGATAGCACAGATACGCAGTATTTT.

This clone was seen only a few times. The J gene is TRBJ1-5, the V gene TRBV25-1; TRBD1 might be the D (5 bases). The CDR3 loop spans 17 amino acids. Germline CDR1 and CDR2: MGHDK and SYGVNS. With 2 bases removed from V and 4 bases from J, the gap between germline ends came to 18 bases. The CDR3 DNA reads TGTGCCAGCAGTGAACCCGGGACCCCAAGGCGAAATCAGCCCCAGCATTTT. Translation gives CASSEPGTPRRNQPQHF.

The chain recombines TRBV6-1 with TRBJ1-2; D gene uncertain. The germline gives CDR1 MNHNS, CDR2 SASEGT. The V end was cut by 3 bases, the J end by 13 bases, with 12 bases between. CDR3 size: 11 residues. The CDR3 region has the DNA TGTGCCAGCAGTGATGTGTTGGCTACCACCTTC. This codes for CASSDVLATTF.

This chain connects TRBV30 to TRBJ2-2, with a weak D call TRBD1 (6 bases). Trimming pared 4 bases from V and 1 base from J, leaving 10 bases between. CDR1 and CDR2 from the germline V gene are GTSNPN and SVGIG (reference sequence). The CDR3 spans 14 residues. The CDR3 reads CAWIPGQNTGELFF. In nucleotides, the CDR3 is TGTGCCTGGATACCGGGACAGAACACCGGGGAGCTGTTTTTT. Full variable domain (missing parts from reference TRBV30 and TRBJ2-2): SQTIHQWPATLVQPVGSPLSLECTVEGTSNPNLYWYRQAAGRGLQLLFYSVGIGQISSEVPQNLSASRPQDRQFILSSKKLLLSDSGFYLCAWIPGQNTGELFFGEGSRLTVL.

This clone was found a few times. The rearrangement joins TRBV14 to TRBJ1-1; 9 bases fit TRBD1. The CDR3 loop spans 14 amino acids. With V trimmed by 2 bases and J by 11 bases, 9 bases remained unmatched. CDR1 and CDR2 from the germline V gene are SGHDN and FVKESK. CDR3 in DNA: TGTGCCAGCAGCCAAATCTCGGGGGACAGGGCGGCTTTCTTT. Amino acids: CASSQISGDRAAFF. Full variable domain (missing parts from reference TRBV14 and TRBJ1-1): EAGVTQFPSHSVIEKGQTVTLRCDPISGHDNLYWYRRVMGKEIKFLLHFVKESKQDESGMPNNRFLAERTGGTYSTLKVQPAELEDSGVYFCASSQISGDRAAFFGQGTRLTVV.

The chain couples TRBV11-1 to TRBJ2-1; D is perhaps TRBD2 (5 bases). The CDR3 is made up of 17 amino acids. Germline CDR1 and CDR2: SGHAT and FQDESV (reference sequence). Trimming pared 4 bases from V and 0 bases from J, leaving 16 bases between. The CDR3 spells CASSSTRSVGSYNEQFF. The CDR3 DNA follows: TGTGCCAGCAGCTCCACTAGGAGTGTTGGCTCCTACAATGAGCAGTTCTTC.

V gene TRBV7-9 combines with J gene TRBJ1-4; D is uncertain. This CDR3 is 15 amino acids long. In germline, CDR1 is SEHNR, CDR2 FQNEAQ (reference sequence). With 1 base removed from V and 2 bases from J, the gap between germline ends came to 8 bases. The CDR3 nucleotides read TGTGCCAGCAGCTTAGGGCAGACGACTAATGAAAAACTGTTTTTT. Protein product: CASSLGQTTNEKLFF.

The chain joins TRBV5-1 to TRBJ2-3; D unclear. The CDR3 covers 13 residues. Trimming removed 3 bases at V and 6 bases at J, with 11 bases between. Germline CDR1 is SGHRS and CDR2 is YFSETQ. CDR3 loop: CASSWEGHDTQYF. CDR3 nucleotides: TGCGCCAGCAGCTGGGAAGGGCACGATACGCAGTATTTT.

The rearrangement joins TRBV5-1 to TRBJ2-3; D is possibly TRBD1 or TRBD2 (6 bases each). In germline, CDR1 is SGHRS, CDR2 YFSETQ. Trimming shortened V by 3 bases and J by 4 bases, and 12 bases separated the two germline ends. CDR3 size: 14 residues. CDR3 region: CASSSTEGADTQYF. The CDR3 nucleotides read TGCGCCAGCAGCTCGACGGAGGGGGCAGATACGCAGTATTTT.

The chain uses TRBV5-1 and TRBJ2-5; D ambiguous. This CDR3 has 16 residues. Per the germline V gene, CDR1 is SGHRS and CDR2 is YFSETQ. Between the trimmed V and J ends, which lost 4 bases and 1 base, there was a span of 17 bases. The CDR3 sequence: CASSAESSLFQETQYF. The CDR3 bases are TGCGCCAGCAGCGCCGAGAGCAGCCTTTTCCAAGAGACCCAGTACTTC.

The chain combines TRBV29-1 with TRBJ2-7, with D possibly being TRBD2 (6 bases). Trimming removed 3 bases from V and 3 bases from J, with 18 bases in between. This CDR3 contains 15 residues. Germline lookup yields CDR1 SQVTM and CDR2 ANQGSEA. CDR3 in DNA: TGCAGCGTTGACTCCCCCGGGGGAGAGGGCTACGAGCAGTACTTC. It specifies CSVDSPGGEGYEQYF.

The chain employs TRBV19 and TRBJ2-1; 7 nucleotides match TRBD2. V lost 10 bases, J lost 3 bases, and 12 bases stayed unmatched. The germline CDR1 and CDR2 sequences are LNHDA and SQIVND (reference sequence). This CDR3 spans 15 amino acids. The CDR3 protein is CATSIPSGLYNEQFF. The CDR3 DNA is TGTGCCACCTCAATCCCTAGCGGACTCTACAATGAGCAGTTCTTC. Combining the CDR3 with reference TRBV19 and TRBJ2-1 gives the whole variable domain DGGITQSPKYLFRKEGQNVTLSCEQNLNHDAMYWYRQDPGQGLRLIYYSQIVNDFQKGDIAEGYSVSREKKESFPLTVTSAQKNPTAFYLCATSIPSGLYNEQFFGPGTRLTVL.

This chain uses TRBV18 with TRBJ2-2, with no clear D. Trimming cost V 6 bases and J 0 bases, with 17 bases left between them. The CDR3 consists of 17 residues. The germline V gene has CDR1 KGHSH and CDR2 LQKENI. The CDR3 sequence: CASSQNIESPNTGELFF. CDR3 coding DNA: TGTGCCAGCTCCCAGAACATAGAGAGCCCGAACACCGGGGAGCTGTTTTTT.

V is TRBV28 and J is TRBJ1-1; 7 bases line up with TRBD1. V lost 5 bases and J lost 6; bases outside the gene matches: 9. The CDR3 runs to 14 residues. Germline CDR1 reads MDHEN; CDR2 reads SYDVKM. DNA of the CDR3: TGTGCCAGCAGTGACTACAGGGGTCTCGCTGAAGCTTTCTTT. Translated, it gives CASSDYRGLAEAFF.

On this clone itself: The same CDR3 is also encoded by other DNA sequences in this sample. The V call is TRBV20-1, the J call TRBJ1-1; TRBD1 matches at 7 bases. CDR3 size: 11 residues. V lost 0 bases, J lost 11 bases, and 3 bases stayed unmatched. Germline V gives CDR1 DFQATT, CDR2 SNEGSKA (reference sequence). This CDR3 reads CSARDDREAFF. CDR3 coding DNA: TGCAGTGCTAGAGATGACAGGGAGGCTTTCTTT.

This chain connects TRBV28 to TRBJ2-7, with 8 bases matching TRBD1. The CDR3 length is 14 residues. The V gene's germline CDR1 is MDHEN and CDR2 SYDVKM. V gave up 7 bases and J gave up 2 bases; unmatched junction bases: 7. The DNA of the CDR3 is TGTGCCAGCACCTCAGGGGGCCCCACCTACGAGCAGTACTTC. Translating it yields CASTSGGPTYEQYF.